The entry below gives a single T cell receptor (beta chain) sequence along with its context. One end of the junction is discordant with germline, which a read error may explain. The data belong to a study of T-cell reconstitution after alpha-beta-depleted transplantation in children. A TCRbeta library incorporating unique molecular identifiers was prepared. TCRdb passed the PCR reads through MiXCR, listing each CDR3 protein once. The data contain hundreds of thousands of distinct CDR3 sequences, around 19% of them singletons. The CDR3 length is 15 residues. Looked up from germline, CDR1 is DFQATT and CDR2 is SNEGSKA (reference sequence).

The sequencing here drew on PBMCs from the stem cell graft donor, taken from the stem cell graft. The V gene is TRBV20-1, the J gene TRBJ1-3, with D perhaps TRBD1 (6 bases). The TCR sequence derives from a human donor who donated a stem cell graft to a child with acute lymphoblastic leukemia. This chain's CDR3 is CGARRPRGARNTIYF. The CDR3 DNA reads as TGCGGTGCTAGACGCCCTCGGGGGGCTAGGAACACCATATATTTT.